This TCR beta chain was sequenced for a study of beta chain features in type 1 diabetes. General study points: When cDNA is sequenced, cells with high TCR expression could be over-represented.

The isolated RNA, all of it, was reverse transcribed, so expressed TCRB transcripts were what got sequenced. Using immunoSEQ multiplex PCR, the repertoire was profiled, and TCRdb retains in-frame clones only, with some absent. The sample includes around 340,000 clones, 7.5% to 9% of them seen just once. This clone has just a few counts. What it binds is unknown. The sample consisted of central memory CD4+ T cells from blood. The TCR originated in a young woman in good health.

The CDR3 loop is CASSQVVIAGGETQYF. In nucleotides, the CDR3 is TGTGCCAGCAGCCAAGTGGTGATAGCGGGAGGAGAGACCCAGTACTTC. The chain employs TRBV14 and TRBJ2-5, with 10 bases identical to TRBD2. This CDR3 has 16 residues. The V gene's germline CDR1 is SGHDN and CDR2 FVKESK. V lost 1 base and J lost 4; bases outside the gene matches: 6.